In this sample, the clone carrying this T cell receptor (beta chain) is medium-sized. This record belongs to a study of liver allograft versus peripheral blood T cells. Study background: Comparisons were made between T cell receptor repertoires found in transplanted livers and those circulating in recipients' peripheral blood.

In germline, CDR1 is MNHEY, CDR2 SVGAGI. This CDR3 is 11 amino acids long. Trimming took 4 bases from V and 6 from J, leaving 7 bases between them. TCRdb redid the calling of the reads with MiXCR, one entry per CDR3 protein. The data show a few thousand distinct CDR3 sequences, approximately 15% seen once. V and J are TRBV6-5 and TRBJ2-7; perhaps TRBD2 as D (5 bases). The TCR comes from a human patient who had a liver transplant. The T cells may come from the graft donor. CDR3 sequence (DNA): TGTGCCAGCAGTTGGAGCGGCGAGCAGTACTTC. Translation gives CASSWSGEQYF.